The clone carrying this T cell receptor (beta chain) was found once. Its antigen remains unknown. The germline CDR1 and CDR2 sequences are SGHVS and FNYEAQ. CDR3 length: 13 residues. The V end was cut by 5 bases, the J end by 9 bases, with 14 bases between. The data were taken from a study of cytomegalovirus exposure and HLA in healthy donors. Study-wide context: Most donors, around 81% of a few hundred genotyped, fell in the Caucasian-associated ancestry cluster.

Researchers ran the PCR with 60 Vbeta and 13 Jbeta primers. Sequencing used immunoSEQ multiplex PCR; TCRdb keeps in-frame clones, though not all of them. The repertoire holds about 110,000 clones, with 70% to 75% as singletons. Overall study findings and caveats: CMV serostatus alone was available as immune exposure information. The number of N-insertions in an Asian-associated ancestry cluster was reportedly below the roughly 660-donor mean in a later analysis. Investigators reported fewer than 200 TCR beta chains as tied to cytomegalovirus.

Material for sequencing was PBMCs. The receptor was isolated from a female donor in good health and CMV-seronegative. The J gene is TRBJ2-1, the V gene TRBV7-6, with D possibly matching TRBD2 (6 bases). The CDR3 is CASSPRRGGEQFF. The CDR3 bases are TGTGCCAGCAGCCCCCGCCGGGGAGGTGAGCAGTTCTTC.